This TCR beta chain comes out of a study of CD8+ T cells in alopecia areata. Study-wide findings and caveats: In scalp, tofacitinib significantly decreased clonality and expanded CD8+ clones among the top 100. Sequencing of scalp tissue also captures the resident alphabeta T cells of normal skin.

V lost 1 base to trimming and J lost 4 bases, with 17 bases between them. The CDR3 extends over 15 amino acids. The germline CDR1 and CDR2 sequences are SQVTM and ANQGSEA. This clone was counted between two and nine times. Its matching antigen is unknown. Sequencing used cDNA as its template, made by extracting RNA and reverse transcribing it. Measured with immunoSEQ multiplex PCR; TCRdb has only the in-frame clones, and not every one. The sample contains tens of thousands of clones, around 71% of which appear only once. Described treatment: oral pan-JAK inhibitor, 5-10 mg twice daily. The TCR comes from a human donor with alopecia areata. The V and J genes are TRBV29-1 and TRBJ2-7, with a possible D match to TRBD2 (6 bases). The sample in question was CD8+ T cells sorted from blood, obtained at approximately week 45, from a patient treated with tofacitinib. The DNA of the CDR3 is TGCAGCGTTGAAGTCTGGATTGGTCGGGGGTACGAGCAGTACTTC. Its translation is CSVEVWIGRGYEQYF.